Listed here are 12 T cell receptor beta chains from one sample, sequenced in a study of blood T cell repertoires in COVID-19. Data came from immunoSEQ multiplex PCR; TCRdb stores just in-frame clones and leaves some out. The data contain fewer than 50,000 clones, about four fifths of them singletons. Sequencing was done on a sample of peripheral blood. The receptors were gathered from a woman aged 80 or over with active or convalescent COVID-19.

This clone was seen only a few times. The genes are TRBV12-3 or TRBV12-4 and TRBJ1-6, with D perhaps TRBD1 (6 bases). The CDR3 covers 13 residues. The V and J ends lost 5 bases and 7 bases respectively, with 9 bases between them. The CDR3, as DNA: TGTGCCAGCAGTCCGACAGGCAATTCACCCCTCCACTTT. This codes for CASSPTGNSPLHF.

The genes are TRBV5-1 and TRBJ2-5; 11 bases fit TRBD1. Losses at the gene ends were 4 bases for V and 5 bases for J; bases not matched to a gene: 4. CDR3 length: 14 residues. Germline V gene lookup returns CDR1 SGHRS and CDR2 YFSETQ. The CDR3 sequence: CASSPGTGGETQYF. CDR3 sequence (DNA): TGCGCCAGCAGCCCTGGGACAGGGGGTGAGACCCAGTACTTC. Full variable domain (outside the CDR3, taken from reference TRBV5-1 and TRBJ2-5): KAGVTQTPRYLIKTRGQQVTLSCSPISGHRSVSWYQQTPGQGLQFLFEYFSETQRNKGNFPGRFSGRQFSNSRSEMNVSTLELGDSALYLCASSPGTGGETQYFGPGTRLLVL.

This chain connects TRBV30 to TRBJ1-1; TRBD1 agrees at 7 bases. V lost 5 bases, J lost 4 bases, and 13 bases stayed unmatched. Germline V gives CDR1 GTSNPN, CDR2 SVGIG (reference sequence). The CDR3 loop spans 15 amino acids. CDR3 bases: TGTGCCTGGCGGCTTAGTAGGGGGCGCGTCACTGAAGCTTTCTTT. Amino acid sequence: CAWRLSRGRVTEAFF.

The V and J genes are TRBV28 and TRBJ1-4; 7 positions match TRBD1. The germline V gene has CDR1 MDHEN and CDR2 SYDVKM. This CDR3 spans 14 amino acids. V dropped 5 bases and J dropped 7; count of bases not matched to a gene: 7. In DNA form, the CDR3 reads TGTGCCAGCAGTCTTCCAGGGGGTTTTGAAAAACTGTTTTTT. It translates to CASSLPGGFEKLFF.

J is TRBJ2-1 and V is TRBV3-1 (or the pseudogene TRBV3-2); 9 positions agree with TRBD2. Germline CDR1 reads LGHDT; CDR2 reads YNNKEL (reference sequence). The CDR3 consists of 18 residues. The V segment lost 2 bases and the J segment 5 bases; nucleotides outside the gene matches: 13. The CDR3 bases are TGTGCCAGCAGCCAACGAAACCGGGCGGGAGGGCGGAACAATGAGCAGTTCTTC. This encodes CASSQRNRAGGRNNEQFF.

The chain recombines TRBV19 with TRBJ2-1, with 10 bases identical to TRBD2. The length of the CDR3 is 14 residues. The trim removed 2 bases at V and 5 bases at J, leaving 0 bases unmatched. Germline V gives CDR1 LNHDA, CDR2 SQIVND (reference sequence). CDR3 loop: CASSILAGDNEQFF. CDR3 nucleotides: TGTGCCAGTAGTATACTAGCGGGGGACAATGAGCAGTTCTTC.

The genes are TRBV28 and TRBJ1-4; tentative D call: TRBD1 (6 bases). This CDR3 comprises 14 residues. Looked up from germline, CDR1 is MDHEN and CDR2 is SYDVKM. The V gene lost 8 bases and the J gene lost 4 bases, with 14 bases spanning the gap. The CDR3 bases are TGTGCCAGCGGATTCAGGGGCCTTAATGAAAAACTGTTTTTT. Its protein product is CASGFRGLNEKLFF.

The rearrangement links TRBV25-1 to TRBJ1-1; D gene uncertain. Trimming pared 4 bases from V and 2 bases from J, leaving 5 bases between. The CDR3 sequence is 12 residues long. Germline CDR1 and CDR2: MGHDK and SYGVNS. CDR3 protein: CASSARNTEAFF. Here the CDR3 DNA reads TGTGCCAGCAGTGCCAGAAACACTGAAGCTTTCTTT.

V gene TRBV7-9 combines with J gene TRBJ1-2; D gene ambiguous. Germline loops: CDR1 SEHNR, CDR2 FQNEAQ (reference sequence). The length of the CDR3 is 13 residues. Trimming pared 5 bases from V and 8 bases from J, leaving 15 bases between. CDR3 nucleotide sequence: TGTGCCAGCAGCGCCGACGGGGTTGGAGGCTACACCTTC. Translating it yields CASSADGVGGYTF.

The gene calls are TRBV25-1 and TRBJ1-2; TRBD1 matches 7 bases. CDR1 is MGHDK and CDR2 is SYGVNS in the germline V gene. V was pared by 1 base and J by 3 bases, with 5 bases of the junction left unmatched. The CDR3 length is 15 residues. This CDR3 is CASSEWVGGDYGYTF. CDR3 DNA sequence: TGTGCCAGCAGTGAATGGGTAGGGGGCGACTATGGCTACACCTTC.

The chain links TRBV27 to TRBJ2-7, with D maybe TRBD2 (6 bases). Trimming removed 2 bases at V and 3 bases at J, with 17 bases between. The CDR3 is 16 residues long. Looked up from germline, CDR1 is MNHEY and CDR2 is SMNVEV (reference sequence). The CDR3 region is CASSLVGEEHGYEQYF. Here the CDR3 DNA reads TGTGCCAGCAGTTTAGTCGGGGAGGAACACGGCTACGAGCAGTACTTC.

This clone was seen a handful of times. V usage is TRBV7-9 and J usage is TRBJ2-7; 9 nucleotides line up with TRBD1. The junction had 6 bases not matched to a gene; V was cut back by 1 base and J by 5 bases. CDR3 size: 15 residues. The germline V gene encodes CDR1 SEHNR and CDR2 FQNEAQ (reference sequence). CDR3 amino acids: CASSLVGDRGDEQYF. The CDR3 DNA sequence: TGTGCCAGCAGCTTAGTAGGTGACAGGGGGGACGAGCAGTACTTC.